These 8 T cell receptor beta chains came from one sample sequenced in a study of glioma-infiltrating T cells after dendritic cell vaccination. Indicated time point: after dendritic cell vaccination, including at tumor progression/relapse. The repertoire was sequenced with immunoSEQ multiplex PCR; TCRdb's copy has only in-frame clones and lacks some. The table includes approximately 90,000 clones, approximately 75% detected once. The specimen was blood, collected after dendritic cell vaccination. The receptor set was obtained from a human donor with glioblastoma.

The chain links TRBV9 to TRBJ1-1, with 11 bases fitting TRBD1. This CDR3 has 15 amino acids. In germline, CDR1 is SGDLS, CDR2 YYNGEE. The V gene end was trimmed by 3 bases and the J gene end by 6 bases; junction bases not matched to a gene: 7. CDR3 bases: TGTGCCAGCAGCGCGCTGGGACAGGGGGACCCTGAAGCTTTCTTT. This encodes CASSALGQGDPEAFF.

The chain couples TRBV2 to TRBJ1-5; possibly TRBD1 for D (5 bases). Germline V CDR1 and CDR2: SNHLY, FYNNEI. Trimming took off 2 bases at V and 7 bases at J, with 12 bases between the two ends. This CDR3 has 14 amino acids. CDR3 DNA: TGTGCCAGCAGTGAAAATCAGGGTATGCAGCCCCAGCATTTT. As protein: CASSENQGMQPQHF. The complete variable domain, with remaining parts taken from reference TRBV2 and TRBJ1-5, reads EPEVTQTPSHQVTQMGQEVILRCVPISNHLYFYWYRQILGQKVEFLVSFYNNEISEKSEIFDDQFSVERPDGSNFTLKIRSTKLEDSAMYFCASSENQGMQPQHFGDGTRLSIL.

This clone was seen only once. The chain combines TRBV5-6 with TRBJ2-7; D call uncertain. The CDR3 totals 12 residues. Germline values: CDR1 SGHDT, CDR2 YYEEEE. Trimming took 0 bases from V and 7 from J, leaving 8 bases between them. CDR3 sequence: CASSLGVGEQYV. The CDR3 region has the DNA TGTGCCAGCAGCTTGGGGGTCGGAGAGCAGTACGTC.

The chain joins TRBV6-5 to TRBJ1-1; 10 positions agree with TRBD1. The CDR3 length is 13 residues. CDR1 is MNHEY and CDR2 is SVGAGI in the germline V gene. V was clipped by 6 bases and J by 5 bases; unmatched bases: 3. In nucleotides, the CDR3 is TGTGCCAGCAGGGACAGGGGGATTACTGAAGCTTTCTTT. Encoded protein: CASRDRGITEAFF.

The rearrangement uses TRBV2 and TRBJ2-3; 11 nucleotides line up with TRBD2. Germline V gives CDR1 SNHLY, CDR2 FYNNEI. V lost 4 bases and J lost 1; bases outside the gene matches: 1. This CDR3 has 15 residues. DNA for the CDR3: TGTGCCAGCAGTGGACTAGCGGGACGCACAGATACGCAGTATTTT. It translates to CASSGLAGRTDTQYF. The whole variable domain, filled in from reference TRBV2 and TRBJ2-3, reads EPEVTQTPSHQVTQMGQEVILRCVPISNHLYFYWYRQILGQKVEFLVSFYNNEISEKSEIFDDQFSVERPDGSNFTLKIRSTKLEDSAMYFCASSGLAGRTDTQYFGPGTRLTVL.

The chain links TRBV9 to TRBJ2-1, with 7 bases fitting TRBD1. Trimming removed 4 bases from V and 7 bases from J; junction bases left unmatched: 8. Germline CDR1 and CDR2: SGDLS and YYNGEE. The CDR3 is made up of 14 amino acids. CDR3 region: CASSPQPTGNEQFF. The CDR3 DNA reads as TGTGCCAGCAGCCCCCAGCCGACAGGGAATGAGCAGTTCTTC.

This rearrangement joins TRBV6-5 to TRBJ2-5; D remains ambiguous. The CDR3 has 15 amino acids. Trimming cost V 0 bases and J 5 bases, with 13 bases left between them. Germline values: CDR1 MNHEY, CDR2 SVGAGI. The CDR3 nucleotides read TGTGCCAGCAGTTACTCGGCAGGTCCGTTGGAGACCCAGTACTTC. Encoded protein: CASSYSAGPLETQYF.

The chain carries TRBV5-1 and TRBJ2-7; the D gene is possibly TRBD1 (5 bases). The CDR3 contains 13 residues. The germline V and J ends were trimmed by 6 bases and 0 bases, with 10 bases remaining between them. Germline CDR1 reads SGHRS; CDR2 reads YFSETQ. CDR3 region: CASKPGFSYEQYF. In DNA, the CDR3 is TGCGCCAGCAAGCCAGGGTTCTCCTACGAGCAGTACTTC.